These T cell receptor beta chains were read from a single sample in a study of Ad26.COV2.S vaccination and SARS-CoV-2 variants. TCRdb's copy holds only in-frame clones and misses some; the assay was immunoSEQ multiplex PCR. The sample has about 350,000 clones, 75% to 90% seen once. The sequences come from peripheral blood, collected in a trial of Ad26.COV2.S vaccine versus placebo. The receptors derive from a person between 18 and 65 years old who received the Ad26.COV2.S COVID-19 vaccine or a placebo. Both conserved end residues are part of each CDR3. D genes are given only for firm matches. Expanded clones get a size class; other rows say once, few or many, or leave the size out.

.	TRBV6-2/TRBV6-3	.	TRBJ2-2	TGTGCCAGCAGGCCTCCTGGGGCCAACGGCCCCGGGGAGCTGTTTTTT	CASRPPGANGPGELFF
.	TRBV6-6	TRBD2	TRBJ2-5	TGTGCCAGCAGTTACGCTAGCGGGGGAGAGACCCAGTACTTC	CASSYASGGETQYF
.	TRBV4-2	TRBD1	TRBJ1-2	TGTGCCAGCAGCCAAGGTTTGCAGGGGGGCTATGGCTACACCTTC	CASSQGLQGGYGYTF
.	TRBV28	TRBD1	TRBJ1-3	TGTGCCAGCAGTTTGGGACAGGGGATGTACTCTGGAAACACCATATATTTT	CASSLGQGMYSGNTIYF
.	TRBV28	.	TRBJ1-2	TGTGCCAGCAGTTCCGTATCAACAGGAGCTAACTATGGCTACACCTTC	CASSSVSTGANYGYTF
.	TRBV18	.	TRBJ1-5	TGTGCCAGCTCACCAGGGCTTGGCAATCAGCCCCAGCATTTT	CASSPGLGNQPQHF
.	TRBV5-1	TRBD1	TRBJ2-7	TGCGCCAGCAGCTTGGGTCCCGGGACAGGGGCCTACGAGCAGTACTTC	CASSLGPGTGAYEQYF
once	TRBV4-2	.	TRBJ1-2	TGTGCCAGCAGCCAAGAGGGCGCGTATGTGGGGTATGGCTACACCTTC	CASSQEGAYVGYGYTF
few	TRBV2	TRBD1	TRBJ2-1	TGTGCCAGCAGTTCCGGGACAGGGGATTACAATGAGCAGTTCTTC	CASSSGTGDYNEQFF
.	TRBV25-1	.	TRBJ2-7	TGTGCCAGCAGACAGGGATGGGGCTACGAGCAGTACTTC	CASRQGWGYEQYF
once	TRBV19	.	TRBJ2-1	TGTGCCAGTAGTATCAGGCGCGGGGCCCACAATGAGCAGTTCTTC	CASSIRRGAHNEQFF
.	TRBV7-2	TRBD1	TRBJ1-5	TGTGCCAGCAGCGATAGACAGGGTAATCAGCCCCAGCATTTT	CASSDRQGNQPQHF
.	TRBV18	TRBD1	TRBJ1-1	TGTGCCAGCTCACCAAACAGGGGGCTTGGAAGGACTGAAGCTTTCTTT	CASSPNRGLGRTEAFF
.	TRBV5-6	.	TRBJ2-7	TGTGCCAGCAGCTTGACCGGAACCTACGAGCAGTACTTC	CASSLTGTYEQYF
.	TRBV7-9	.	TRBJ1-3	TGTGCCAGCAGCCTCAAGGTAGTCGACACCATATATTTT	CASSLKVVDTIYF
.	TRBV29-1	.	TRBJ2-5	TGCAGCGTGAGGGGGGTTCTTACAGGACTATCCATCGAGACCCAGTACTTC	CSVRGVLTGLSIETQYF
.	TRBV28	.	TRBJ1-2	TGTGCCGTAGGGTTAGGCTATGGCTACACCTTC	CAVGLGYGYTF
once	TRBV10-3	TRBD2	TRBJ2-7	TGTGCCATCAGGGATACTAGCGGGCCAGGTTACGAGCAGTACTTC	CAIRDTSGPGYEQYF
.	TRBV13	TRBD1	TRBJ1-2	TGTGCCAGCAGCTTAGGGACAGGGGGAATTGATGGCTACACCTTC	CASSLGTGGIDGYTF
.	TRBV28	.	TRBJ1-6	TGTGCCAGCAGTACAACCCGGGTTGGGGGGAATTCACCCCTCCACTTT	CASSTTRVGGNSPLHF
.	TRBV5-1	.	TRBJ2-3	TGCGCCAGCAGCCCCATACAGAGCACAGATACGCAGTATTTT	CASSPIQSTDTQYF
.	TRBV12-3/TRBV12-4	.	TRBJ2-7	TGTGCCAGCAGTTTCGGACAGAACGAGCAGTACTTC	CASSFGQNEQYF
.	TRBV25-1	TRBD1	TRBJ1-2	TGTGCCAGCAGTGTAACCACAGGGGGTAGTGGCTACACCTTC	CASSVTTGGSGYTF
.	TRBV29-1	TRBD1	TRBJ1-1	TGCAGCGTCCTTACCGACAGGGGCGGCACTGAAGCTTTCTTT	CSVLTDRGGTEAFF
.	TRBV7-2	TRBD1	TRBJ2-3	TGTGCCAGCAGCTTTGCGACAGGGGATACGCAGTATTTT	CASSFATGDTQYF
.	TRBV5-1	.	TRBJ1-1	TGCGCCAGCAGCTATGGACTGAACACTGAAGCTTTCTTT	CASSYGLNTEAFF
.	TRBV6-2/TRBV6-3	.	TRBJ2-1	TGTGCCAGCAGTTACTCACGGACGCCGAGTAGAAATGAGCAGTTCTTC	CASSYSRTPSRNEQFF
many	TRBV30	.	TRBJ1-5	TGTGCCTGGAGTGTAATCCGGGGAGGACAGCCCCAGCATTTT	CAWSVIRGGQPQHF
.	TRBV29-1	TRBD1	TRBJ2-7	TGCAGCGTTCGACAGGGTAGCAACGAGCAGTACTTC	CSVRQGSNEQYF
.	TRBV4-1	.	TRBJ2-7	TGCGCCAGCAGCCCCCGGCAAATGACGGCCTCCTACGAGCAGTACTTC	CASSPRQMTASYEQYF
.	TRBV28	TRBD1	TRBJ1-3	TGTGCCAGCAGTTTTACAGGGGACTCTGGAAACACCATATATTTT	CASSFTGDSGNTIYF
.	TRBV9	.	TRBJ1-1	TGTGCCAGCAGCGTAGGCCGGGTAGTGAACACTGAAGCTTTCTTT	CASSVGRVVNTEAFF
.	TRBV11-2	.	TRBJ1-4	TGTGCCAGCAGCTCACAGGGATTCAATGAAAAACTGTTTTTT	CASSSQGFNEKLFF
few	TRBV6-5	TRBD2	TRBJ2-3	TGTGCCAGCAGAAGCGGGGGGGCCCAAGATACGCAGTATTTT	CASRSGGAQDTQYF
.	TRBV27	TRBD2	TRBJ2-1	TGTGCCAGTACCCCCCGTCTAGCGGGAGGGCGGGGTGAGCAGTTCTTC	CASTPRLAGGRGEQFF